The rows below give T cell receptor beta chains drawn from one sample of a study of OX40 agonist ivuxolimab in advanced cancers. Clones were sequenced by immunoSEQ multiplex PCR, and TCRdb holds only the in-frame ones, with some missing. The sample carries around 140,000 clones, about nine tenths recorded once. The material sequenced was CD4+ or CD8+ T cells sorted from blood, taken in a trial of the OX40 agonist ivuxolimab. All receptors derive from an adult with an advanced solid tumor such as melanoma, head and neck, liver or kidney cancer. CDR3s include the opening cysteine and the closing phenylalanine or tryptophan. D genes are given only for firm matches. Not every row has a clone size; where given, it reads once, few, many or a size class.

v_gene,j_gene,d_gene,abundance,CDR3nt,CDR3aa
TRBV19,TRBJ2-1,-,-,TGTGCCAGTAGCGGATCAAATGAGCAGTTCTTC,CASSGSNEQFF
TRBV7-3,TRBJ1-1,TRBD1,-,TGTGCCAGCAGCCCACACCGGGACAGAGAAGCTTTCTTT,CASSPHRDREAFF
TRBV14,TRBJ2-3,TRBD2,-,TGTGCCAGCAGCCAAGGATTTTCGCGGGAGATTAGGGATACGCAGTATTTT,CASSQGFSREIRDTQYF
TRBV11-2,TRBJ2-7,TRBD1,once,TGTGCCAGCAGCTTGGCCGGGACAGGGGCTTTCGAGCAGTACTTC,CASSLAGTGAFEQYF
TRBV28,TRBJ2-5,TRBD2,-,TGTGCCAGCAGCCCCAGGGTAGCGGGAGGGGGATGGCAAGAGACCCAGTACTTC,CASSPRVAGGGWQETQYF
TRBV7-2,TRBJ1-1,TRBD1,-,TGTGCCAGCAGCATACAACAGGGGGCTAACACTGAAGCTTTCTTT,CASSIQQGANTEAFF
TRBV6-1,TRBJ1-4,-,-,TGTGCCAGCAGGATGGGCCGGGCGGGAGAAAAACTGTTTTTT,CASRMGRAGEKLFF
TRBV5-6,TRBJ1-5,-,-,TGTGCCAGCAGCTTGGCACAGGGACTAAATCAGCCCCAGCATTTT,CASSLAQGLNQPQHF
TRBV7-2,TRBJ2-1,-,-,TGTGCCAGCAGCCCCTTCCGCTACAATGAGCAGTTCTTC,CASSPFRYNEQFF
TRBV28,TRBJ2-7,TRBD1,-,TGTGCCAGCAGTTCGACCGGGACAGGGGCCTACGAGCAGTACTTC,CASSSTGTGAYEQYF
TRBV5-5,TRBJ2-5,-,-,TGTGCCAGCAGCTTGGGGAGCACAGGAGGACGGGAGACCCAGTACTTC,CASSLGSTGGRETQYF
TRBV1,TRBJ1-1,-,-,TGCACCAGCAGCCAAGGCCCCGTTTTACAGAACACTGAAGCTTTCTTT,CTSSQGPVLQNTEAFF
TRBV11-2,TRBJ2-7,TRBD1,few,TGTGCCAGCAGCTTAGTGTCCCCAGGGGGCTACGAGCAGTACTTC,CASSLVSPGGYEQYF
TRBV2,TRBJ2-7,TRBD1,-,TGTGCCAGCGGGGGACAGCAAGCCTCCTACGAGCAGTACTTC,CASGGQQASYEQYF
TRBV20-1,TRBJ2-7,-,-,TGCAGTGCCCCCTACTACGAGCAGTACTTC,CSAPYYEQYF
TRBV27,TRBJ2-3,-,-,TGTGCCAGCAGTGTCCACCTTACCGGGGTTAGCACAGATACGCAGTATTTT,CASSVHLTGVSTDTQYF
TRBV14,TRBJ2-7,-,-,TGTGCCAGCAGCCAAGAGCCCTACGAGCAGTACTTC,CASSQEPYEQYF
TRBV28,TRBJ1-2,-,-,TGTGCCAGCAGTTCTCCCCGGGGCTACACCTTC,CASSSPRGYTF
TRBV28,TRBJ1-4,-,-,TGTGCCAGCAGAACAGGGCGGAGACATGAAAAACTGTTTTTT,CASRTGRRHEKLFF
TRBV6-5,TRBJ1-1,-,-,TGTGCCAGCAGTTACAGCACCATGAACACTGAAGCTTTCTTT,CASSYSTMNTEAFF
TRBV28,TRBJ2-3,-,-,TGTGCCAGCAGCCCACAGGGTAATACGCAGTATTTT,CASSPQGNTQYF
TRBV27,TRBJ1-2,TRBD1,-,TGTGCCAGCAGGGGGGGACAGGGCCTTGGCGATGGCTACACCTTC,CASRGGQGLGDGYTF
TRBV28,TRBJ2-7,TRBD1,-,TGTGCCAGCAGTTTAATGGGGACAGGGTATCCCCACGAGCAGTACTTC,CASSLMGTGYPHEQYF
TRBV7-7,TRBJ2-3,TRBD1,-,TGTGCTAGCAGCTCCGGACAGGGCGCAGATACGCAGTATTTT,CASSSGQGADTQYF
TRBV7-9,TRBJ2-7,TRBD1,-,TGTGCCAGCAGCTTGGGTAACAGGGGTACCGAGCAGTACTTC,CASSLGNRGTEQYF
TRBV18,TRBJ1-5,TRBD1,-,TGTGCCAGCTCACTAGGGACAGGTGGCAATCAGCCCCAGCATTTT,CASSLGTGGNQPQHF
TRBV20-1,TRBJ1-2,-,-,TGCAGTGTAGCCCTGGAGTATGGCTACACCTTC,CSVALEYGYTF
TRBV18,TRBJ1-1,-,-,TGTGCCAGCTCACCCCGGGCGGGACAAGAGGGGGCTGAAGCTTTCTTT,CASSPRAGQEGAEAFF
TRBV5-1,TRBJ2-7,-,few,TGCGCCAGCAGCTTGGCAGGGGTCCTCAGCTACGAGCAGTACTTC,CASSLAGVLSYEQYF
TRBV7-2,TRBJ2-1,-,-,TGTGCCAGCAGCGGAACAAACAATGAGCAGTTCTTC,CASSGTNNEQFF
TRBV5-4,TRBJ2-5,TRBD1,-,TGTGCCAGCAGCTGGGACAGGGGGCGGCAAGAGACCCAGTACTTC,CASSWDRGRQETQYF
TRBV6-5,TRBJ1-2,-,-,TGTGCCAGCAGCCCTACAGATAACTATGGCTACACCTTC,CASSPTDNYGYTF
TRBV11-3,TRBJ2-7,-,-,TGTGCCAGCAGCGCCACCGGGGCCTCCTACGAGCAGTACTTC,CASSATGASYEQYF
TRBV15,TRBJ1-1,-,-,TGTGCCACCAGCTCTCCGCCTGGGGGAGCTTTCTTT,CATSSPPGGAFF
TRBV15,TRBJ2-1,TRBD1,-,TGTGCCACCAGCACCCTAACGGGACAGGAGTTTGACCCCTACAATGAGCAGTTCTTC,CATSTLTGQEFDPYNEQFF
TRBV18,TRBJ2-5,TRBD2,-,TGTGCCAGCTCACCAATCCCTAGCGGGAGTGAAAAGACCCAGTACTTC,CASSPIPSGSEKTQYF
TRBV5-6,TRBJ2-7,TRBD2,-,TGTGCCAGCAGCGCTCGGGGGGTCGACGAGCAGTACTTC,CASSARGVDEQYF
TRBV7-3,TRBJ2-3,-,-,TGTGCCAGCAGCTACCAGGACTCGACGGGAGATACGCAGTATTTT,CASSYQDSTGDTQYF
TRBV28,TRBJ1-5,TRBD1,-,TGTGCCAGCAGTTTATGGGGGACAGGGGTCTCATATAGCAATCAGCCCCAGCATTTT,CASSLWGTGVSYSNQPQHF
TRBV27,TRBJ1-2,TRBD1,-,TGTGCCAGCAGTTTGTTGGGGACAGGGGTGGGCTATGGCTACACCTTC,CASSLLGTGVGYGYTF
TRBV5-1,TRBJ2-7,TRBD1,-,TGCGCCAGCATACCGGACAGGGGGTCATACGAGCAGTACTTC,CASIPDRGSYEQYF
TRBV28,TRBJ1-5,TRBD1,-,TGTGCCAGCAGTTTAGGTAACAGGGGTGGAACCAATCAGCCCCAGCATTTT,CASSLGNRGGTNQPQHF
TRBV7-2,TRBJ1-1,TRBD1,once,TGTGCCAGCAGCCGACAGGGGGGGGAGAACACTGAAGCTTTCTTT,CASSRQGGENTEAFF
TRBV9,TRBJ2-2,-,-,TGTGCCAGCAGCGTAGTAGAGAACACCGGGGAGCTGTTTTTT,CASSVVENTGELFF
TRBV4-3,TRBJ1-5,-,few,TGCGCCAGCAGCCAAGGGGCAGGAACGGAGCCCCAGCATTTT,CASSQGAGTEPQHF
TRBV6-1,TRBJ1-1,-,-,TGTGCCAGCATAGATCAGGGGAGGTCGACTGAAGCTTTCTTT,CASIDQGRSTEAFF